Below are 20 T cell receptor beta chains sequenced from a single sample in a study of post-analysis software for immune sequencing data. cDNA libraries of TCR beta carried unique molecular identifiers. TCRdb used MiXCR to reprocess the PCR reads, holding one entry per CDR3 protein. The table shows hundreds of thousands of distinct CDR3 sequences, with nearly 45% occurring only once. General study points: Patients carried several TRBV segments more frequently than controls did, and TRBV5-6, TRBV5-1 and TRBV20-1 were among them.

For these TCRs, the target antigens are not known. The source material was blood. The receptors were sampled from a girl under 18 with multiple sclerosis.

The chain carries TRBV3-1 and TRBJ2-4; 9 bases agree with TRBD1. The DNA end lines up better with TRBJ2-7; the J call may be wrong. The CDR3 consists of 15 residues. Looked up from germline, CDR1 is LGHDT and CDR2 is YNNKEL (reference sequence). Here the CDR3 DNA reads TGTGCCAGCAGCCCGGCGACAGGGGGGGCTTACGAGCAGTACTTC. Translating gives CASSPATGGAYEQYF.

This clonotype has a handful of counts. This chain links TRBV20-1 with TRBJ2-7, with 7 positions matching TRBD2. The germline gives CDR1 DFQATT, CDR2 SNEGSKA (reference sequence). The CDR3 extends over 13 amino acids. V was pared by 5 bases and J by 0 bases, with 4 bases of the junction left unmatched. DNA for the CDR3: TGCAGTGCTGACGAGCGGGACTCCTACGAGCAGTACTTC. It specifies CSADERDSYEQYF.

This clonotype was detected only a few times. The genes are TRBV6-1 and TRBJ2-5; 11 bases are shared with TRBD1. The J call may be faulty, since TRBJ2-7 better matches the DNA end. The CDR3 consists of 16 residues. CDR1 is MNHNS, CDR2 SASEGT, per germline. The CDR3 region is CASSERKGQGAYEQYF. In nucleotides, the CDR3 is TGTGCCAGCAGTGAAAGAAAGGGACAGGGGGCCTACGAGCAGTACTTC.

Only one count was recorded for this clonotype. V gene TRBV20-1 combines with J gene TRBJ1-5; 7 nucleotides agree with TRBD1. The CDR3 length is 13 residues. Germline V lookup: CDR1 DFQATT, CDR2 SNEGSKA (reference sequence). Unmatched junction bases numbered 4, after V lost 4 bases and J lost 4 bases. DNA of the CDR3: TGCAGTGCTACCGGGACAGTGAATCAGCCCCAGCATTTT. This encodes CSATGTVNQPQHF.

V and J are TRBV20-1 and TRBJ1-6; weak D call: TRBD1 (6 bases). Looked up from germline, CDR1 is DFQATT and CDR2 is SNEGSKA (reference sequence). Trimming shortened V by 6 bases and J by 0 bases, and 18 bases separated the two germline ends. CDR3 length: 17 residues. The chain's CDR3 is CSAWDISASSYNSPLHF. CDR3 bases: TGCAGTGCCTGGGACATCTCGGCTAGCTCCTATAATTCACCCCTCCACTTT.

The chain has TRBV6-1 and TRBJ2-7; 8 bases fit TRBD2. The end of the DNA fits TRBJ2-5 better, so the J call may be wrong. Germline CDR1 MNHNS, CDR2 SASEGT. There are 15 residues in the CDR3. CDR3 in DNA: TGTGCCAGCAGAGACCCGGGACTAGTGGGGGAGACCCAGTACTTC. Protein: CASRDPGLVGETQYF.

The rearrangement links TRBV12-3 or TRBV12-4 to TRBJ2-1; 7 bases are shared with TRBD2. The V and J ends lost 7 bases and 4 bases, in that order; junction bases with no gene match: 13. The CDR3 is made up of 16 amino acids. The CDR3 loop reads CASTLGGTILYNEQFF. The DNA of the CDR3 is TGTGCCAGCACCCTCGGGGGGACGATTCTTTACAATGAGCAGTTCTTC.

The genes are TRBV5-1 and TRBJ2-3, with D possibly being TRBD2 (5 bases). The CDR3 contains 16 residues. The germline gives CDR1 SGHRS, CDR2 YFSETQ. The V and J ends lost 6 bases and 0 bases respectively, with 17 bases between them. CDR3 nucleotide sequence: TGCGCCAGCAACCCAATTTCTGGGGAGAGCACAGATACGCAGTATTTT. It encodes CASNPISGESTDTQYF.

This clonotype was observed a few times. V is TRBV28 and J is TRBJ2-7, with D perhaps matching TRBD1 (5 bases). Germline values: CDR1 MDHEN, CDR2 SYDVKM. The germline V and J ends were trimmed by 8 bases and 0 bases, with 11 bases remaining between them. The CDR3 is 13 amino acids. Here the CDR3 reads CASEDKSSYEQYF. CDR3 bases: TGTGCCAGCGAGGACAAGAGCTCCTACGAGCAGTACTTC.

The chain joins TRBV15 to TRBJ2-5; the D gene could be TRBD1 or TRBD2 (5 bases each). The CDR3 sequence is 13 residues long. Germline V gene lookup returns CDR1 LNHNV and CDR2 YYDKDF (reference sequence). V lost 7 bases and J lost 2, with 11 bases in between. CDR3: CATTVGDQETQYF. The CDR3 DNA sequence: TGTGCCACCACCGTGGGGGATCAAGAGACCCAGTACTTC.

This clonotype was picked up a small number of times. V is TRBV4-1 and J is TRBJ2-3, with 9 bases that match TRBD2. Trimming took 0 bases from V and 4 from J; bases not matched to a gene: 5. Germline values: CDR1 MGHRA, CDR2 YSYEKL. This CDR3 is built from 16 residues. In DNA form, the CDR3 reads TGCGCCAGCAGCCAAGAGCGCGGGAGGGCGGCAGATACGCAGTATTTT. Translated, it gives CASSQERGRAADTQYF.

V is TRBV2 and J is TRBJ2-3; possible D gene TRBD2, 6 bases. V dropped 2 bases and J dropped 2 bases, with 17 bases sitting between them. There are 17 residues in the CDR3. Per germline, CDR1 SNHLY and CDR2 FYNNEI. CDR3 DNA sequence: TGTGCCAGCAGTGAACTGGCCATAGCGGCCTTCACAGATACGCAGTATTTT. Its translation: CASSELAIAAFTDTQYF.

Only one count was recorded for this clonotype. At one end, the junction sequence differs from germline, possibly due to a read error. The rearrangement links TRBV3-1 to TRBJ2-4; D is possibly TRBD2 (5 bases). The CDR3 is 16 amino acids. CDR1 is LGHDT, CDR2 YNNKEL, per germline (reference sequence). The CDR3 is CACSQGLFVTKNIQYF. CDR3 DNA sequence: TGTGCCTGCAGCCAAGGACTGTTCGTAACCAAAAACATTCAGTACTTC.

The DNA for the CDR3 is TGCAGCGTTGACCACGACAGCAGGAACACTGAAGCTTTCTTT. It yields the protein CSVDHDSRNTEAFF. This chain links TRBV29-1 with TRBJ1-1; D possibly corresponds to TRBD1 (5 bases). Germline V CDR1 and CDR2: SQVTM, ANQGSEA. CDR3 size: 14 residues. The V end was cut by 3 bases, the J end by 1 base, with 12 bases between.

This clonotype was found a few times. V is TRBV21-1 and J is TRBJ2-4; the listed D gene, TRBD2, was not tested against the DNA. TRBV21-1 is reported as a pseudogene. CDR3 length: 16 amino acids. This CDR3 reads CASRATSWLAKNIQYF. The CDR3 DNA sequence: TGTGCCAGCAGGGCGACTAGCTGGCTAGCCAAAAACATTCAGTACTTC.

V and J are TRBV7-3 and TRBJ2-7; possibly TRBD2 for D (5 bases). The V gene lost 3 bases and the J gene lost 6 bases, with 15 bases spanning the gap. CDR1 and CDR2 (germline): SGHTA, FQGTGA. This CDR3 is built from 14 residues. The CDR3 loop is CASSFRASSPEQYF. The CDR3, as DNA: TGTGCCAGCAGCTTCCGGGCTAGCTCACCCGAGCAGTACTTC.

The CDR3 loop is CSARDEGPFYEQYF. The CDR3 DNA is TGCAGTGCTAGAGATGAGGGGCCTTTCTACGAGCAGTACTTC. The chain couples TRBV20-1 to TRBJ2-7; D possibly matches TRBD1 or TRBD2 (5 bases each). Trimming pared 0 bases from V and 3 bases from J, leaving 12 bases between. CDR1 and CDR2 from the germline V gene are DFQATT and SNEGSKA (reference sequence). The CDR3 length is 14 residues.

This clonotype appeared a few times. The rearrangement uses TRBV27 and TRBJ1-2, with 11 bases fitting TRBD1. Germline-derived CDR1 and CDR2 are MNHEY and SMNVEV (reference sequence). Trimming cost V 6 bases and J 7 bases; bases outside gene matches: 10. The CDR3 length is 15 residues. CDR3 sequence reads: CASSYLGTGGIGYTF. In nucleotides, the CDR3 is TGTGCCAGCAGCTACCTTGGGACAGGGGGTATTGGCTACACCTTC.

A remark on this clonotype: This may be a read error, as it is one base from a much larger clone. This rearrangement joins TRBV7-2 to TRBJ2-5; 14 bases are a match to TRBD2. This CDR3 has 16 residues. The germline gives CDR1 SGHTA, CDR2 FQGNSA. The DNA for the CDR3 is TGTGCCGGCAGCCCAGGGACTAGCGGGAGATTTCGGGAGCAGTACTTC. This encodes CAGSPGTSGRFREQYF.

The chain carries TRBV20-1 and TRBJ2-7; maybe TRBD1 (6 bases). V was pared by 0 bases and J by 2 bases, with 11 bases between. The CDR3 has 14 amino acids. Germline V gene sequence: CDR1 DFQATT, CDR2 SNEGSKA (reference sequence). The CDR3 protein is CSARDGGGPYEQYF. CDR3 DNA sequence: TGCAGTGCTAGAGATGGGGGCGGGCCCTACGAGCAGTACTTC.